This T cell receptor (beta chain) is drawn from a study of response to subunit inactivated influenza vaccine. The CDR3 spans 14 residues. The germline gives CDR1 MDHEN, CDR2 SYDVKM. V lost 3 bases and J 3 bases, leaving 6 bases between the germline ends. As to this clonotype: Its antigen remains unknown.

Study-wide results and caveats: The authors put forward the suggestion that each seasonal influenza vaccination may bring in only a limited number of new T cells.

A single record per CDR3 protein comes from TCRdb applying MiXCR to the RT-PCR reads. The sample lists roughly 700,000 distinct CDR3 sequences, around 13% occurring once. The genes are TRBV28 and TRBJ1-6, with D uncertain. The source is a man aged 45-65 years who received an inactivated influenza vaccine. The sequencing used PBMCs from blood, collected less than 15 days before vaccination. The CDR3 DNA reads TGTGCCAGCAGTTTTCAGGACTATAATTCACCCCTCCACTTT. Protein product: CASSFQDYNSPLHF.